These 18 T cell receptor beta chains originate from one sample sequenced in a study of low-dose radiotherapy and immunotherapy resistance in tumors (dated by TCRdb to between 2021 and 2024). Superscript III and a set of TRAV- and TRBV-specific primers were used to synthesize first-strand cDNA, so that both TCRalpha and TCRbeta chains were covered. TCRs were amplified with Phusion for 20 PCR cycles, with a constant-region primer paired with the adapter attached to the V primers. TCRdb's own reprocessing of the public reads used fastp at Q25 and MiXCR and kept productive beta chains. Rows with a matching CDR3 protein are joined into one entry that keeps the most common DNA and genes. In all, the sample holds about 10,000 distinct CDR3 sequences, and 50% to 70% of those were seen once. The ten largest clones take up over 9.5% of the sample. The source of these receptors is a human donor with advanced metastatic prostate, ovarian, gallbladder or colorectal cancer (not recorded which). This table probably holds off-target reads from a library built for another chain.

The table lists this clonotype with a count of one. CDR3 DNA: TGCAGTGCTAGAGTCGGCACAGATACGCAGTATTTT. It specifies CSARVGTDTQYF. This sequence joins TRBV20-1 and TRBJ2-3; the D is unclear. The CDR3 is 12 amino acids. Looked up from germline, CDR1 is DFQATT and CDR2 is SNEGSKA (reference sequence). Between the trimmed V and J ends, which lost 1 base and 1 base, there was a span of 3 bases.

The chain combines TRBV20-1 with TRBJ2-1; a possible D gene is TRBD1 (5 bases). In germline, CDR1 is DFQATT, CDR2 SNEGSKA (reference sequence). This CDR3 contains 14 residues. V was cut by 0 bases and J by 3 bases, with 9 bases left in between. The CDR3 DNA follows: TGCAGTGCTAGAGACAGGGTAAACTACAATGAGCAGTTCTTC. Translating it yields CSARDRVNYNEQFF.

The V gene is TRBV30, the J gene TRBJ2-2, with a weak D call TRBD1 (6 bases). Trimming cost V 2 bases and J 3 bases, with 13 bases left between them. The CDR3 runs to 15 residues. Germline lookup yields CDR1 GTSNPN and CDR2 SVGIG (reference sequence). The CDR3 is CAWSQGHRDTGELFF. The CDR3 nucleotides are TGTGCCTGGAGTCAGGGTCACAGGGACACCGGGGAGCTGTTTTTT.

The rearrangement uses TRBV27 and TRBJ2-1; D gene ambiguous. Germline loops: CDR1 MNHEY, CDR2 SMNVEV (reference sequence). The ends were cut back, 6 bases at V and 3 bases at J, with 6 bases in the middle. The CDR3 totals 12 residues. This CDR3 is CASRHRYNEQFF. The DNA of the CDR3 is TGTGCCAGCAGGCATCGCTACAATGAGCAGTTCTTC.

V usage is TRBV14 and J usage is TRBJ1-2; TRBD1 aligns across 8 bases. The CDR3 extends over 14 amino acids. Germline CDR1 and CDR2: SGHDN and FVKESK. Trimming cost V 4 bases and J 1 base; bases outside gene matches: 2. This chain's CDR3 is CASSRTGGNYGYTF. The CDR3 DNA reads as TGTGCCAGCAGCCGAACAGGGGGTAACTATGGCTACACCTTC.

Only a few counts were recorded for this clonotype. The chain is built from TRBV29-1 and TRBJ1-1; possibly TRBD1 for D (5 bases). The germline V and J ends were trimmed by 4 bases and 5 bases, with 14 bases remaining between them. The CDR3 runs to 13 residues. Germline V lookup: CDR1 SQVTM, CDR2 ANQGSEA. The CDR3 DNA reads TGCAGCGTTGCAGTTCGAGGGGAAACTGAAGCTTTCTTT. Its protein product is CSVAVRGETEAFF. Based on the CDR3 plus reference TRBV29-1 and TRBJ1-1, the full variable domain is SAVISQKPSRDICQRGTSLTIQCQVDSQVTMMFWYRQQPGQSLTLIATANQGSEATYESGFVIDKFPISRPNLTFSTLTVSNMSPEDSSIYLCSVAVRGETEAFFGQGTRLTVV.

The chain joins TRBV7-9 to TRBJ2-5; TRBD2 matches at 8 bases. V lost 4 bases and J lost 8; bases outside the gene matches: 9. Germline V gene data show CDR1 as SEHNR and CDR2 as FQNEAQ (reference sequence). This CDR3 spans 14 amino acids. The CDR3 bases are TGTGCCAGCAGCTCGGGACTAGTGGGAGATACCCAGTACTTC. Translated, it gives CASSSGLVGDTQYF.

The CDR3 protein is CASSLGLGEAGYTF. The CDR3 DNA reads TGTGCCAGCAGTTTAGGTTTGGGGGAGGCTGGCTACACCTTC. The chain recombines TRBV28 with TRBJ1-2; tentative D call: TRBD1 (5 bases). Germline CDR1 and CDR2: MDHEN and SYDVKM. V dropped 2 bases and J dropped 7 bases, with 14 bases sitting between them. The CDR3 contains 14 residues.

This clonotype came up once. This sequence joins TRBV5-4 and TRBJ2-7; D not certain. The germline CDR1 and CDR2 sequences are SGHNT and YYREEE (reference sequence). There are 13 residues in the CDR3. With 2 bases removed from V and 2 bases from J, the gap between germline ends came to 8 bases. The CDR3 reads CASSFIGPYEQYF. As DNA, the CDR3 is TGTGCCAGCAGCTTCATCGGACCCTACGAGCAGTACTTC.

J is TRBJ2-1 and V is TRBV7-9; TRBD2 matches 7 bases. CDR1 is SEHNR, CDR2 FQNEAQ, per germline (reference sequence). The CDR3 contains 16 residues. The junction had 10 bases not matched to a gene; V was cut back by 4 bases and J by 4 bases. As DNA, the CDR3 is TGTGCCAGCAGCTCCCGCACTAGCGACGCTTACAATGAGCAGTTCTTC. Protein: CASSSRTSDAYNEQFF.

The V gene is TRBV10-3, the J gene TRBJ2-3, with D possibly being TRBD1 (6 bases). The CDR3 sequence is 16 residues long. Germline CDR1 is ENHRY and CDR2 is SYGVKD. Between the trimmed V and J ends, which lost 3 bases and 6 bases, there was a span of 19 bases. Written as DNA, the CDR3 is TGTGCCATCAGTGACGGCGGCAGGGGCGTTATGGATACGCAGTATTTT. It encodes CAISDGGRGVMDTQYF.

The chain couples TRBV4-1 to TRBJ1-2, with TRBD1 as a possible D gene (5 bases). This CDR3 spans 15 amino acids. Trimming removed 1 base from V and 3 bases from J, with 12 bases in between. The germline CDR1 and CDR2 sequences are MGHRA and YSYEKL. CDR3 protein: CASSQATPRDYGYTF. CDR3 nucleotide sequence: TGCGCCAGCAGCCAAGCCACACCCAGGGACTATGGCTACACCTTC.

The rearrangement joins TRBV5-1 to TRBJ1-3; D possibly corresponds to TRBD1 (6 bases). The V end was cut by 5 bases, the J end by 3 bases, with 15 bases between. The V gene's germline CDR1 is SGHRS and CDR2 YFSETQ. The CDR3 spans 15 residues. Here the CDR3 DNA reads TGCGCCAGCAGAACCGGGGGGGCGATTGGAAACACCATATATTTT. It encodes CASRTGGAIGNTIYF.

The chain couples TRBV21-1 to TRBJ2-7; the D segment call TRBD2 is taken from the table without a DNA check. TRBV21-1 is described as a pseudogene. There are 13 residues in the CDR3. Here the CDR3 reads CASSKELAVEQYF. The DNA for the CDR3 is TGTGCCAGCAGCAAGGAACTAGCGGTCGAGCAGTACTTC.

The CDR3 sequence is CASTDTDTQYF. Written as DNA, the CDR3 is TGTGCCAGCACCGACACAGATACGCAGTATTTT. This chain links TRBV12-3 or TRBV12-4 with TRBJ2-3; D remains ambiguous. The CDR3 is 11 residues long. V lost 7 bases to trimming and J lost 2 bases, with 4 bases between them.

V gene TRBV11-2 combines with J gene TRBJ2-7; 9 nucleotides match TRBD1. Losses at the gene ends were 1 base for V and 4 bases for J; bases not matched to a gene: 8. CDR3 length equals 16 residues. CDR1 is SGHAT, CDR2 FQNNGV, per germline. CDR3 region: CASSLATGTGIYEQYF. The CDR3 nucleotides are TGTGCCAGCAGCTTAGCGACCGGGACAGGGATTTACGAGCAGTACTTC.

This clonotype was counted between two and nine times. The V and J genes are TRBV10-3 and TRBJ1-1, with D possibly matching TRBD1 (5 bases). CDR3 length equals 14 residues. Germline values: CDR1 ENHRY, CDR2 SYGVKD. V was trimmed by 10 bases and J by 3 bases, leaving 18 bases between them. The DNA of the CDR3 is TGTGCCACCAGAGAACAGCGGGGGGACACTGAAGCTTTCTTT. Translated, it gives CATREQRGDTEAFF.

The V gene is TRBV6-2 or TRBV6-3, the J gene TRBJ2-7; the match to TRBD2 covers 10 bases. Germline values: CDR1 MNHEY, CDR2 SVGEGT. The junction had 11 bases not matched to a gene; V was cut back by 2 bases and J by 4 bases. The CDR3 totals 17 residues. CDR3 region: CASSYGLAGVRGYEQYF. CDR3 coding DNA: TGTGCCAGCAGTTACGGGCTAGCGGGAGTCCGGGGGTACGAGCAGTACTTC.